This note documents a single T cell receptor (beta chain) sequence. The data originate from a study of blood T cell repertoires in COVID-19. Under the authors' procedure: Quantification of nucleated cells was approximated via reference gene primer amplification. Produced via immunoSEQ multiplex PCR; TCRdb's table is partial and in-frame only. Clone size and V and J calls were adopted from that table, with D and trimming inferred from the DNA. The sample holds 200,000 to 250,000 clones, 70% to 90% seen once. This CDR3 is 15 amino acids long. The germline V gene has CDR1 MDHEN and CDR2 SYDVKM. Trimming stripped 2 bases from V and 5 bases from J, with 15 bases between.

The source of this sequence is a woman aged 45-60 years with active or convalescent COVID-19. The sequenced sample was peripheral blood. This chain connects TRBV28 to TRBJ1-2; a weak D match, TRBD1 (5 bases). The DNA of the CDR3 is TGTGCCAGCAGTTTACTTCAGGGAATTGGATATGGCTACACCTTC. This encodes CASSLLQGIGYGYTF.